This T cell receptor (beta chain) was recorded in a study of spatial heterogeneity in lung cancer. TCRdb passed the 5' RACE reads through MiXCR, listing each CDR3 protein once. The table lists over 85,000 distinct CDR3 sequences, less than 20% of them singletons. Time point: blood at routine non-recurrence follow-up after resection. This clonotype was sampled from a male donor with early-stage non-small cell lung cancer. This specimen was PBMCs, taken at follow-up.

CDR3 loop: CASSAGDSYNEQFF. CDR3 coding DNA: TGTGCCAGCAGCGCCGGGGACAGCTACAATGAGCAGTTCTTC. V is TRBV9 and J is TRBJ2-1, with 7 bases fitting TRBD1. Germline CDR1 reads SGDLS; CDR2 reads YYNGEE. The ends lost 3 bases at V and 3 bases at J; junction bases unmatched: 3. The CDR3 covers 14 residues.